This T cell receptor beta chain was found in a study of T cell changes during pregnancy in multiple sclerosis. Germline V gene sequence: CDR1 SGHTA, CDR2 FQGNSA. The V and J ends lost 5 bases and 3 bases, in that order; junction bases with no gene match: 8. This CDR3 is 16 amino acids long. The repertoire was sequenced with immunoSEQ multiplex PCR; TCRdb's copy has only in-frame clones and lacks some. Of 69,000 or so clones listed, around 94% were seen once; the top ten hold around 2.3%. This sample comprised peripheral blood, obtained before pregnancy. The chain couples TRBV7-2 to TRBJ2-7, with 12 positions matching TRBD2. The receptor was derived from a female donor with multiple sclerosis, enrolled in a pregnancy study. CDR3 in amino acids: CASSLLAGGPGYEQYF. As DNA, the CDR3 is TGTGCCAGCAGCCTCCTAGCGGGAGGGCCAGGCTACGAGCAGTACTTC.